This T cell receptor beta chain was sequenced during a study of cytomegalovirus exposure and HLA in healthy donors. For the study at large: The study's early data release held about 85 million unique TCRs from HLA-typed donors.

Overall study findings and caveats: A few of the chains that were CMV-associated were confirmed in vitro to be specific for CMV antigens.

The study ran its PCR with 60 Vbeta and 13 Jbeta primers. The protocol was immunoSEQ multiplex PCR, while the TCRdb copy is restricted to in-frame clones and leaves out a portion. The sample lists about 200,000 clones, around 84% occurring once. A remark on this clone: No antigen is known for it.

Germline trimming cut 5 bases from V and 0 bases from J; bases unmatched to any gene: 3. The length of the CDR3 is 15 residues. The germline CDR1 and CDR2 sequences are SEHNR and FQNEAQ (reference sequence). The source material was PBMCs. The receptor was derived from a woman aged 18-35 years in good health and CMV-seronegative. The gene calls are TRBV7-9 and TRBJ2-1; 8 bases match TRBD1. CDR3 region: CASSLGTGSYNEQFF. The CDR3 DNA is TGTGCCAGCAGCCTCGGGACAGGCTCCTACAATGAGCAGTTCTTC.